This is a list of T cell receptor beta chains from one sample in a study of regulatory T cells in long-lasting Graves disease. In TCRdb, the multiplex PCR reads were re-called with MiXCR into one record per CDR3 protein. The sample has 400,000 to 500,000 distinct CDR3 sequences, more than 12% seen once. This sample also belongs to another study, concerning T cells in Graves' hyperthyroidism and ophthalmopathy.

The input for sequencing was peripheral blood mononuclear cells (PBMCs), taken at new diagnosis, from a patient treated with antithyroid drugs. These receptors all come from a woman aged 25 to 39 with Graves disease. CDR3s include the opening cysteine and the closing phenylalanine or tryptophan. The D gene is left open where the match is weak. For some rows the clone size is stated as once, few or many, or as a class when expanded; others skip it.

v_call: TRBV18
clone_size: many
d_call: TRBD1
j_call: TRBJ1-4
cdr3_nt: TGTGCCAGCTCACCAGGGACAGGGGGCAAGTACGAAAAACTGTTTTTT
cdr3_aa: CASSPGTGGKYEKLFF

v_call: TRBV4-1
clone_size: once
d_call: TRBD1
j_call: TRBJ2-7
cdr3_nt: TGCGCCAGCAGCCACGCTACAGGGGCCCGGGACAGGGGGATTTACGAGCAGTACTTC
cdr3_aa: CASSHATGARDRGIYEQYF

v_call: TRBV7-3
clone_size: few
d_call: NA
j_call: TRBJ2-2
cdr3_nt: TGTGCCAGCAGCCTGGGGACGTCGGGTACCGGGGAGCTGTTTTTT
cdr3_aa: CASSLGTSGTGELFF

v_call: TRBV7-9
clone_size: many
d_call: TRBD2
j_call: TRBJ2-5
cdr3_nt: TGTGCCAGCAGCTTAGCGCTAGCGGGAGGGCAAGAGACCCAGTACTTC
cdr3_aa: CASSLALAGGQETQYF

v_call: TRBV28
clone_size: many
d_call: TRBD2
j_call: TRBJ2-1
cdr3_nt: TGTGCCAGCAGTTTAGCTAGCGGGAGGGTGGGTGAGCAGTTCTTC
cdr3_aa: CASSLASGRVGEQFF

v_call: TRBV27
clone_size: NA
d_call: NA
j_call: TRBJ2-1
cdr3_nt: TGTGCCAGCAGTTTGTATGCCCGGAGTTACAATGAGCAGTTCTTC
cdr3_aa: CASSLYARSYNEQFF

v_call: TRBV7-9
clone_size: NA
d_call: NA
j_call: TRBJ2-7
cdr3_nt: TGTGCCAGCAGCTTTCCTTTGGCCGAGCAGTACTTC
cdr3_aa: CASSFPLAEQYF

v_call: TRBV6-1
clone_size: many
d_call: NA
j_call: TRBJ1-5
cdr3_nt: TGTGCCAGCAGTGGAAAAAGGACGCGGGGTATAAGCAATCAGCCCCAGCATTTT
cdr3_aa: CASSGKRTRGISNQPQHF

v_call: TRBV6-5
clone_size: many
d_call: TRBD1
j_call: TRBJ2-7
cdr3_nt: TGTGCCAGCAGTTACTCTGCACAGGGGTTCTCCTACGAGCAGTACTTC
cdr3_aa: CASSYSAQGFSYEQYF

v_call: TRBV3-1
clone_size: many
d_call: TRBD2
j_call: TRBJ2-3
cdr3_nt: TGTGCCAGCAGCCAAGATAACCCGGTGCGGGGGACGCAGTATTTT
cdr3_aa: CASSQDNPVRGTQYF

v_call: TRBV18
clone_size: few
d_call: NA
j_call: TRBJ2-4
cdr3_nt: TGTGCCAGCTCACGTCAAGAGGACATTCAGTACTTC
cdr3_aa: CASSRQEDIQYF

v_call: TRBV9
clone_size: NA
d_call: TRBD2
j_call: TRBJ2-3
cdr3_nt: TGTGCCAGCGGGGGGGGAGGCCAAACGTCCACAGATACGCAGTATTTT
cdr3_aa: CASGGGGQTSTDTQYF

v_call: TRBV2
clone_size: many
d_call: TRBD1
j_call: TRBJ2-2
cdr3_nt: TGTGCCAGCAGATCCACCCCGGGACAGGGGGCTCGGACCACCGGGGAGCTGTTTTTT
cdr3_aa: CASRSTPGQGARTTGELFF

v_call: TRBV5-1
clone_size: many
d_call: NA
j_call: TRBJ1-5
cdr3_nt: TGTGCCAGCAGCTTTAGGGGCCAGGCCCAGCATTTT
cdr3_aa: CASSFRGQAQHF

v_call: TRBV7-9
clone_size: many
d_call: NA
j_call: TRBJ2-2
cdr3_nt: TGTGCCAGCACCCATGGGACCGGGGAGCTGTTTTTT
cdr3_aa: CASTHGTGELFF

v_call: TRBV6-1
clone_size: many
d_call: NA
j_call: TRBJ2-1
cdr3_nt: TGTGCCAGCAGTGAAGCATCCTACAATGAGCAGTTCTTC
cdr3_aa: CASSEASYNEQFF

v_call: TRBV6-1
clone_size: many
d_call: TRBD2
j_call: TRBJ2-3
cdr3_nt: TGTGCCAGCAGTGAACTGATAAGCGGGAGCGGCACAGATACGCAGTATTTT
cdr3_aa: CASSELISGSGTDTQYF

v_call: TRBV7-9
clone_size: NA
d_call: NA
j_call: TRBJ1-2
cdr3_nt: TGTGCCAGCAGCTTAGCGGTATCCCGGAACTATGGCTACACCTTC
cdr3_aa: CASSLAVSRNYGYTF

v_call: TRBV27
clone_size: NA
d_call: TRBD1
j_call: TRBJ2-7
cdr3_nt: TGTGCCAGCAGCTTAACCGGGACAGGGTACGAGCAGTACTTC
cdr3_aa: CASSLTGTGYEQYF

v_call: TRBV15
clone_size: few
d_call: NA
j_call: TRBJ2-7
cdr3_nt: TGTGCCACCAGCAGAGATTTAGGTAGCCACGAGCAGTACTTC
cdr3_aa: CATSRDLGSHEQYF

v_call: TRBV24-1
clone_size: many
d_call: NA
j_call: TRBJ2-1
cdr3_nt: TGTGCCACCAGTGATTCCCCCCGGACTGTGGCCTACAATGAGCAGTTCTTC
cdr3_aa: CATSDSPRTVAYNEQFF

v_call: TRBV12-3/TRBV12-4
clone_size: many
d_call: NA
j_call: TRBJ2-1
cdr3_nt: TGTGCCAGCAGTTTATACTCTTGGGAGAGCTCCTACAATGAGCAGTTCTTC
cdr3_aa: CASSLYSWESSYNEQFF

v_call: TRBV12-3/TRBV12-4
clone_size: NA
d_call: NA
j_call: TRBJ2-5
cdr3_nt: TGTGCCAGTAATTTATGGGAGCCTGGGGAGACCCAGTACTTC
cdr3_aa: CASNLWEPGETQYF

v_call: TRBV19
clone_size: many
d_call: NA
j_call: TRBJ2-7
cdr3_nt: TGTGCCAGTAGTATTGACTACTCGTGGTTGCGGGAGCAGTACTTC
cdr3_aa: CASSIDYSWLREQYF

v_call: TRBV7-2
clone_size: many
d_call: NA
j_call: TRBJ1-5
cdr3_nt: TGTGCCAGCAACCCGTCGGTAGGGGAGAATCAGCCCCAGCATTTT
cdr3_aa: CASNPSVGENQPQHF

v_call: TRBV28
clone_size: few
d_call: TRBD2
j_call: TRBJ2-1
cdr3_nt: TGTGCCAGCAGTGCCGGGACTAACGGGAGGGTTGAGCAGTTCTTC
cdr3_aa: CASSAGTNGRVEQFF

v_call: TRBV6-5
clone_size: NA
d_call: NA
j_call: TRBJ2-5
cdr3_nt: TGTGCCAGCAGTTCCTTGGACGGGCAAGAGACCCAGTACTTC
cdr3_aa: CASSSLDGQETQYF

v_call: TRBV5-1
clone_size: few
d_call: NA
j_call: TRBJ2-2
cdr3_nt: TGCGCCAGCAGCTTGATGTCGGGCCCTACCGGGGAGCTGTTTTTT
cdr3_aa: CASSLMSGPTGELFF

v_call: TRBV7-3
clone_size: few
d_call: TRBD1
j_call: TRBJ2-4
cdr3_nt: TGTGCCAGCAGCGAGACAGGGGGCCGGGGGGCCAAAAACATTCAGTACTTC
cdr3_aa: CASSETGGRGAKNIQYF

v_call: TRBV12-3/TRBV12-4
clone_size: few
d_call: NA
j_call: TRBJ2-7
cdr3_nt: TGTGCCAGCAGTCCTAGAACCACCCGATCCTACGAGCAGTACTTC
cdr3_aa: CASSPRTTRSYEQYF

v_call: TRBV18
clone_size: many
d_call: NA
j_call: TRBJ2-1
cdr3_nt: TGTGCCAGCTCACCGTCCGGAGGGCTGGGCAATGAGCAGTTCTTC
cdr3_aa: CASSPSGGLGNEQFF

v_call: TRBV5-8
clone_size: many
d_call: TRBD2
j_call: TRBJ2-7
cdr3_nt: TGTGCCAGCAGCTTGTCACTAGCGGGAGTTTGGGAGCAGTACTTC
cdr3_aa: CASSLSLAGVWEQYF

v_call: TRBV4-1
clone_size: few
d_call: NA
j_call: TRBJ1-5
cdr3_nt: TGCGCCAGCAGCCAAGCCCCTATTATTAGTAGCAATCAGCCCCAGCATTTT
cdr3_aa: CASSQAPIISSNQPQHF

v_call: TRBV19
clone_size: many
d_call: TRBD2
j_call: TRBJ2-2
cdr3_nt: TGTGCCAGTAGTGGAATAAGGAGTTATGGGGCTAGCGGGAACACCGGGGAGCTGTTTTTT
cdr3_aa: CASSGIRSYGASGNTGELFF

v_call: TRBV11-2
clone_size: many
d_call: NA
j_call: TRBJ2-7
cdr3_nt: TGTGCCAGCAGCATAACAGGGAACGAGCAGTACTTC
cdr3_aa: CASSITGNEQYF

v_call: TRBV6-5
clone_size: many
d_call: TRBD2
j_call: TRBJ2-7
cdr3_nt: TGTGCCAGCAGTTACCTGACTAGCGGGAAAGTAGGGTCCTACGAGCAGTACTTC
cdr3_aa: CASSYLTSGKVGSYEQYF

v_call: TRBV15
clone_size: NA
d_call: TRBD2
j_call: TRBJ2-2
cdr3_nt: TGTGCCACCAGCAGAACTAGCGGGAGGAGTCAGGGGGAGCTGTTTTTT
cdr3_aa: CATSRTSGRSQGELFF

v_call: TRBV5-1
clone_size: many
d_call: TRBD1
j_call: TRBJ2-7
cdr3_nt: TGCGCCAGCAGACCGACAGGGTTGTACGAGCAGTACTTC
cdr3_aa: CASRPTGLYEQYF

v_call: TRBV5-1
clone_size: NA
d_call: NA
j_call: TRBJ1-4
cdr3_nt: TGCGCCAGCAGCTTGGCCGGGCAGGGAAATGAAAAACTGTTTTTT
cdr3_aa: CASSLAGQGNEKLFF

v_call: TRBV15
clone_size: few
d_call: TRBD1
j_call: TRBJ2-7
cdr3_nt: TGTGCCACCAGAAGATCAGAGGGGGCGCTCGAGCAGTACTTC
cdr3_aa: CATRRSEGALEQYF

v_call: TRBV20-1
clone_size: few
d_call: NA
j_call: TRBJ2-1
cdr3_nt: TGCAGTGCGACGGCTAGTCTGCCCTTCAATGAGCAGTTCTTC
cdr3_aa: CSATASLPFNEQFF

v_call: TRBV20-1
clone_size: many
d_call: TRBD2
j_call: TRBJ2-7
cdr3_nt: TGCAGTGCTAGCCGACCGGGACTAGCGGGAGGGTTGTACTTC
cdr3_aa: CSASRPGLAGGLYF

v_call: TRBV11-2
clone_size: few
d_call: NA
j_call: TRBJ2-3
cdr3_nt: TGTGCCAGCAGTCGGAGTTTCTCAGATACGCAGTATTTT
cdr3_aa: CASSRSFSDTQYF

v_call: TRBV5-1
clone_size: few
d_call: NA
j_call: TRBJ2-4
cdr3_nt: TGCGCCAGCAGCTTGGTAACGGGGACCAAAAACATTCAGTACTTC
cdr3_aa: CASSLVTGTKNIQYF

v_call: TRBV2
clone_size: few
d_call: NA
j_call: TRBJ1-2
cdr3_nt: TGTGCCAGCAGACCGACAGGATATGGCTACACCTTC
cdr3_aa: CASRPTGYGYTF

v_call: TRBV28
clone_size: many
d_call: TRBD2
j_call: TRBJ2-2
cdr3_nt: TGTGCCACCACACCGGGACTAGCATACACCGGGGAGCTGTTTTTT
cdr3_aa: CATTPGLAYTGELFF

v_call: TRBV29-1
clone_size: few
d_call: NA
j_call: TRBJ1-2
cdr3_nt: TGCAGCACCCCAGGTGAAGAAGGGGATGGCTACACCTTC
cdr3_aa: CSTPGEEGDGYTF

v_call: TRBV29-1
clone_size: many
d_call: NA
j_call: TRBJ2-5
cdr3_nt: TGCAGCGTTGAAAGCCAAGCCAGGGAGACCCAGTACTTC
cdr3_aa: CSVESQARETQYF

v_call: TRBV28
clone_size: few
d_call: NA
j_call: TRBJ1-5
cdr3_nt: TGTGCCAGCAGTTTGATGGGCAGCAATCAGCCCCAGCATTTT
cdr3_aa: CASSLMGSNQPQHF

v_call: TRBV20-1
clone_size: many
d_call: NA
j_call: TRBJ2-7
cdr3_nt: TGCAGTGCTGGCCCGAACCCGAGCTCCTACGAGCAGTACTTC
cdr3_aa: CSAGPNPSSYEQYF

v_call: TRBV12-3/TRBV12-4
clone_size: many
d_call: NA
j_call: TRBJ2-1
cdr3_nt: TGTGCCAGCAGTTTAGCGCCCAGGGCGTCCTACAATGAGCAGTTCTTC
cdr3_aa: CASSLAPRASYNEQFF